The 30 T cell receptor beta chains below were found in one sample sequenced in a study of cytotoxic CD8 clonotypes in ibrutinib-treated CLL. Clones were sequenced by immunoSEQ multiplex PCR, and TCRdb holds only the in-frame ones, with some missing. The profile covers more than 70,000 clones, with roughly 77% appearing a single time and more than 4.5% taken by the ten largest. Sequenced material: PBMCs, taken after 12 months of ibrutinib treatment. The receptors shown here come from a human donor with chronic lymphocytic leukemia.

V and J are TRBV4-3 and TRBJ2-2, with D tentatively TRBD2 (7 bases). Between the trimmed V and J ends, which lost 4 bases and 5 bases, there was a span of 17 bases. Germline V lookup: CDR1 LGHNA, CDR2 YSLEER. CDR3 size: 16 residues. CDR3: CASSRGGAVGTGELFF. The CDR3 DNA is TGCGCCAGCAGCCGGGGGGGGGCCGTTGGGACCGGGGAGCTGTTTTTT.

The rearrangement joins TRBV6-5 to TRBJ2-7, with 8 bases aligning to TRBD1. CDR1 and CDR2 (germline): MNHEY, SVGAGI. This CDR3 has 13 amino acids. J gave up 3 bases and V 6 bases, and 4 bases lay outside the gene matches. The CDR3 bases are TGTGCCAGCAGGAGAGGACAGGGCTACGAGCAGTACTTC. Amino acids: CASRRGQGYEQYF.

The chain combines TRBV6-1 with TRBJ1-3; D unresolved. The CDR3 covers 12 residues. Germline CDR1 and CDR2: MNHNS and SASEGT. Trimming removed 1 base at V and 8 bases at J, with 6 bases between. In nucleotides, the CDR3 is TGTGCCAGCAGTGAAGAATCCTACACCATATATTTT. It is translated as CASSEESYTIYF.

V is TRBV19 and J is TRBJ2-7; 9 nucleotides agree with TRBD1. Losses at the gene ends were 4 bases for V and 5 bases for J; bases not matched to a gene: 3. CDR1 is LNHDA and CDR2 is SQIVND in the germline V gene (reference sequence). The CDR3 contains 13 residues. DNA of the CDR3: TGTGCCAGTAGTACCCGGACAGGGGACGAGCAGTACTTC. Amino acids: CASSTRTGDEQYF.

This clone occurred a few times. The rearrangement links TRBV9 to TRBJ1-5; D gene ambiguous. The germline V and J ends were trimmed by 4 bases and 4 bases, with 9 bases remaining between them. The CDR3 covers 13 residues. CDR1 is SGDLS and CDR2 is YYNGEE in the germline V gene. CDR3 in DNA: TGTGCCAGCAGCATAACACCTAATCAGCCCCAGCATTTT. Protein product: CASSITPNQPQHF.

The chain combines TRBV5-4 with TRBJ2-1; 7 bases fit TRBD2. V shed 3 bases and J 2 bases; nucleotides not matched to a gene: 5. CDR3 length: 15 residues. Germline V gene lookup returns CDR1 SGHNT and CDR2 YYREEE (reference sequence). The CDR3 sequence is CASSWGGYPYNEQFF. The CDR3 DNA reads TGTGCCAGCAGCTGGGGGGGGTACCCCTACAATGAGCAGTTCTTC.

The J gene is TRBJ1-2, the V gene TRBV6-5; 7 nucleotides match TRBD1. The CDR3 contains 15 residues. Germline V gene sequence: CDR1 MNHEY, CDR2 SVGAGI. Losses at the gene ends were 6 bases for V and 8 bases for J; bases not matched to a gene: 15. The CDR3 sequence is CASSPSGGAQKGYTF. In DNA form, the CDR3 reads TGTGCCAGCAGCCCTTCAGGGGGGGCCCAGAAGGGCTACACCTTC.

This chain uses TRBV6-6 with TRBJ1-1; possible D gene TRBD1, 6 bases. The CDR3 runs to 13 residues. Trimming stripped 6 bases from V and 0 bases from J, with 8 bases between. From germline, CDR1 is MNHNY and CDR2 SVGAGI (reference sequence). CDR3: CASRRTVNTEAFF. CDR3 DNA: TGTGCCAGCAGGAGGACAGTGAACACTGAAGCTTTCTTT.

This clone has just one count. The chain carries TRBV27 and TRBJ2-2; no firm D call. The CDR3 runs 14 residues. Trimming pared 4 bases from V and 5 bases from J, leaving 11 bases between. Germline CDR1 MNHEY, CDR2 SMNVEV (reference sequence). The CDR3 bases are TGTGCCAGCAGTTATGATGTCGGGACCGGGGAGCTGTTTTTT. Translating it yields CASSYDVGTGELFF.

This chain links TRBV6-5 with TRBJ2-2; the match to TRBD2 covers 11 bases. This CDR3 contains 13 residues. J was trimmed by 6 bases and V by 7 bases; bases with no gene match: 1. From germline, CDR1 is MNHEY and CDR2 SVGAGI. The CDR3 coding sequence is TGTGCCAGCACGGGACTAGCGGCCGGGGAGCTGTTTTTT. Its protein product is CASTGLAAGELFF.

With respect to this clone: The same CDR3 also results from other DNA sequences found in this sample. CDR3 loop: CASSESGRGGNQPQHF. In DNA, the CDR3 is TGTGCCAGCAGTGAATCGGGCAGGGGAGGCAATCAGCCCCAGCATTTT. This chain uses TRBV25-1 with TRBJ1-5; perhaps TRBD1 as D (6 bases). This CDR3 spans 16 amino acids. With 1 base removed from V and 2 bases from J, the gap between germline ends came to 12 bases. Germline loops: CDR1 MGHDK, CDR2 SYGVNS.

Note on this clone: The same CDR3 is also encoded by other DNA sequences in this sample. The chain is built from TRBV18 and TRBJ1-1, with D hard to call. The ends were cut back, 2 bases at V and 0 bases at J, with 4 bases in the middle. The length of the CDR3 is 13 residues. Per the germline V gene, CDR1 is KGHSH and CDR2 is LQKENI. The CDR3 sequence is CASSPDLNTEAFF. CDR3 in DNA: TGTGCCAGCTCACCAGATCTGAACACTGAAGCTTTCTTT.

As to this clone: An end of the junction does not agree with germline; a read error may underlie this. The rearrangement links TRBV5-6 to TRBJ1-2; 10 bases align to TRBD1. Germline-derived CDR1 and CDR2 are SGHDT and YYEEEE. CDR3 size: 13 residues. CDR3 in amino acids: CASRPRDRGSDAF. Written as DNA, the CDR3 is TGTGCCAGCAGACCCCGGGACAGGGGAAGCGACGCCTTC.

The gene calls are TRBV21-1 and TRBJ1-1. TRBV21-1 is annotated as a pseudogene. This CDR3 has 13 residues. The CDR3 sequence: CASSKRGGSEAFF. CDR3 in DNA: TGTGCCAGCAGCAAAAGGGGGGGGTCGGAAGCTTTCTTT.

This clone has just a few counts. The chain couples TRBV10-3 to TRBJ1-2; 8 nucleotides align to TRBD1. After removal of 7 bases from V and 8 bases from J, the junction contained 9 bases not matched to a gene. This CDR3 is 13 amino acids long. Germline assignment: CDR1 ENHRY and CDR2 SYGVKD. The CDR3 region is CAITQDRERGYTF. The CDR3 nucleotides read TGTGCCATCACTCAGGACAGGGAAAGGGGCTACACCTTC.

This clone was counted once. The V call is TRBV27, the J call TRBJ2-5, with D uncertain. The CDR3 loop spans 12 amino acids. V shed 3 bases and J shed 7 bases, with 9 bases lying between them. Germline loops: CDR1 MNHEY, CDR2 SMNVEV (reference sequence). In DNA form, the CDR3 reads TGTGCCAGCAGTTTTTCGAGTGGGACCCAGTACTTC. Its protein product is CASSFSSGTQYF.

This clone appeared once. The CDR3 region has the DNA TGTGCCAGCAGCCGCCGGGGGCAAGAGACCCAGTACTTC. Protein product: CASSRRGQETQYF. The J gene is TRBJ2-5, the V gene TRBV7-2; maybe TRBD2 (6 bases). Trimming left V 5 bases short and J 2 bases short, with 9 bases between. Per the germline V gene, CDR1 is SGHTA and CDR2 is FQGNSA. This CDR3 is 13 amino acids long.

The chain uses TRBV7-2 and TRBJ2-3, with 9 bases identical to TRBD2. This CDR3 has 17 amino acids. V lost 1 base and J lost 1; bases outside the gene matches: 6. Germline V gene sequence: CDR1 SGHTA, CDR2 FQGNSA. The CDR3 nucleotides read TGTGCCAGCAGCTTAGGGGCTAGCGGGGTACGCACAGATACGCAGTATTTT. It is translated as CASSLGASGVRTDTQYF.

The chain joins TRBV14 to TRBJ2-1; a possible D gene is TRBD1 (7 bases). Trimming cost V 5 bases and J 5 bases, with 25 bases left between them. The germline V gene has CDR1 SGHDN and CDR2 FVKESK. The CDR3 has 18 amino acids. DNA of the CDR3: TGTGCCAGCAGCTACCCCGGGGGTCTGACAGGGAGGAACAATGAGCAGTTCTTC. It translates to CASSYPGGLTGRNNEQFF.

The chain uses TRBV10-3 and TRBJ2-5, with 8 positions matching TRBD2. CDR3 length: 15 amino acids. The germline CDR1 and CDR2 sequences are ENHRY and SYGVKD. V shed 6 bases and J 5 bases; nucleotides not matched to a gene: 11. CDR3 sequence (DNA): TGTGCCATCAGGTCCGGGACTAGGGGGTGGGAGACCCAGTACTTC. It specifies CAIRSGTRGWETQYF.

The J gene is TRBJ1-4, the V gene TRBV6-5; D unclear. Germline V gene sequence: CDR1 MNHEY, CDR2 SVGAGI. V lost 0 bases, J lost 4 bases, and 6 bases lay in between. The CDR3 runs to 14 residues. The CDR3 region has the DNA TGTGCCAGCAGTTACTCGGCCTATAATGAAAAACTGTTTTTT. Translation gives CASSYSAYNEKLFF.

This clone was found a few times. The chain links TRBV11-2 to TRBJ2-7, with TRBD1 matching over 9 bases. CDR1 and CDR2 from the germline V gene are SGHAT and FQNNGV. The CDR3 consists of 17 residues. Trimming at V came to 0 bases and at J to 2 bases, leaving 8 bases not matched to a gene. In DNA form, the CDR3 reads TGTGCCAGCAGCTTAGAGATGCCGGGACAGGGACCCTACGAGCAGTACTTC. As protein: CASSLEMPGQGPYEQYF.

The gene calls are TRBV4-2 and TRBJ2-1; the match to TRBD2 covers 7 bases. The CDR3 contains 16 residues. V was pared by 4 bases and J by 0 bases, with 6 bases of the junction left unmatched. The germline gives CDR1 LGHNA, CDR2 YNFKEQ. The CDR3 is CASSPGLGSSYNEQFF. CDR3 DNA: TGTGCCAGCAGCCCAGGACTAGGCAGCTCCTACAATGAGCAGTTCTTC.

This chain joins TRBV5-6 and TRBJ1-2; D is perhaps TRBD1 (6 bases). V dropped 0 bases and J dropped 7 bases, with 13 bases sitting between them. The CDR3 contains 14 residues. Germline values: CDR1 SGHDT, CDR2 YYEEEE. The CDR3 nucleotides are TGTGCCAGCAGCTTGGCCGGGGGCTTGGGTGGCTACACCTTC. Protein sequence: CASSLAGGLGGYTF.

The chain recombines TRBV29-1 with TRBJ2-5; TRBD2 matches 10 bases. The CDR3 consists of 13 residues. After removal of 3 bases from V and 6 bases from J, the junction contained 4 bases not matched to a gene. Germline CDR1 and CDR2: SQVTM and ANQGSEA. CDR3: CSVDASGSKTQYF. CDR3 nucleotides: TGCAGCGTTGACGCTAGCGGGAGTAAGACCCAGTACTTC. Full variable domain (missing parts from reference TRBV29-1 and TRBJ2-5): SAVISQKPSRDICQRGTSLTIQCQVDSQVTMMFWYRQQPGQSLTLIATANQGSEATYESGFVIDKFPISRPNLTFSTLTVSNMSPEDSSIYLCSVDASGSKTQYFGPGTRLLVL.

This chain uses TRBV9 with TRBJ2-4, with D possibly matching TRBD1 (5 bases). The CDR3 has 14 amino acids. The V gene lost 4 bases and the J gene lost 7 bases, with 15 bases spanning the gap. Germline V gives CDR1 SGDLS, CDR2 YYNGEE. The CDR3, as DNA: TGTGCCAGCAGCCCCCTAGGGGCCCGGAACATTCAGTACTTC. Translation gives CASSPLGARNIQYF.

The rearrangement joins TRBV7-8 to TRBJ2-7; D gene unclear. V was pared by 1 base and J by 0 bases, with 10 bases between. The CDR3 is 15 residues long. Looked up from germline, CDR1 is SGHVS and CDR2 is FQNEAQ. The CDR3, as DNA: TGTGCCAGCAGCTTAGTTCCCAGGAGCTCCTACGAGCAGTACTTC. This gives the protein CASSLVPRSSYEQYF.

The genes are TRBV7-2 and TRBJ2-7; D may be TRBD2 (5 bases). CDR3 size: 13 residues. Trimming pared 1 base from V and 2 bases from J, leaving 6 bases between. From germline, CDR1 is SGHTA and CDR2 FQGNSA. DNA of the CDR3: TGTGCCAGCAGCTTAGTCGGGACCTACGAGCAGTACTTC. Translating it yields CASSLVGTYEQYF.

The V and J genes are TRBV4-2 and TRBJ1-5; D is undetermined. The ends were cut back, 0 bases at V and 1 base at J, with 13 bases in the middle. This CDR3 spans 17 amino acids. CDR1 and CDR2 (germline): LGHNA, YNFKEQ. The CDR3 is CASSQEPPDRSNQPQHF. The CDR3 DNA reads as TGTGCCAGCAGCCAAGAGCCCCCGGACCGGAGCAATCAGCCCCAGCATTTT.

The V and J genes are TRBV10-3 and TRBJ1-5; maybe TRBD1 (5 bases). The ends were cut back, 8 bases at V and 4 bases at J, with 15 bases in the middle. CDR1 and CDR2 (germline): ENHRY, SYGVKD. The CDR3 has 14 residues. The CDR3 is CAIGDFTINQPQHF. In DNA, the CDR3 is TGTGCCATCGGGGACTTCACCATAAATCAGCCCCAGCATTTT.